These T cell receptor beta chains were read from a single sample in a study of Graves' ophthalmopathy and Graves' hyperthyroidism. TCRdb itself ran the multiplex PCR reads through MiXCR, one entry per CDR3 protein. The sample carries roughly 380,000 distinct CDR3 sequences, approximately 15% recorded once. Sequencing was done on a sample of peripheral blood. The receptors come from a woman between 18 and 29 years old with stable Graves' hyperthyroidism. Both conserved end residues are part of each CDR3. D genes are given only for firm matches. Some rows have no size entry. The others give once, few or many, or a class for an expanded clone.

CDR3nt | CDR3aa | j_gene | d_gene | abundance | v_gene
TGCGCCAGCCTCGACCCGAACTATGGCTACACCTTC | CASLDPNYGYTF | TRBJ1-2 | NA | many | TRBV5-1
TGTGCCAGCGCCAGGAGGCAGTTCGGCACTGAAGCTTTCTTT | CASARRQFGTEAFF | TRBJ1-1 | NA | NA | TRBV6-1
TGTGCTAGTGGTCCCACCCGGAGCGGGGGGACTCAAGAGACCCAGTACTTC | CASGPTRSGGTQETQYF | TRBJ2-5 | TRBD2 | NA | TRBV12-5
TGCGCCAGCAGCTTGGGGGACAAGAACACTGAAGCTTTCTTT | CASSLGDKNTEAFF | TRBJ1-1 | NA | NA | TRBV5-1
TGTGCCAGTAGTATAGACCCTTGGAGGGGGGCAGAAGCTTTCTTT | CASSIDPWRGAEAFF | TRBJ1-1 | NA | many | TRBV19
TGTGCCAGCAGTGGACTAGCGGGGGTCCTCTACGAGCAGTACTTC | CASSGLAGVLYEQYF | TRBJ2-7 | TRBD2 | many | TRBV6-1
TGTGCCTCCACCTCGGCGGGCAATCAGCCCCAGCATTTT | CASTSAGNQPQHF | TRBJ1-5 | NA | many | TRBV10-3
TGTGCCGCCCGGACTTCCAGCTCCTACGAGCAGTACTTC | CAARTSSSYEQYF | TRBJ2-7 | NA | many | TRBV6-2/TRBV6-3
TGTGCCACCAGTGAACAGAGGTTCTATGGCTACACCTTC | CATSEQRFYGYTF | TRBJ1-2 | NA | many | TRBV24-1
TGCGCCAGCAGCACCGGACGGACCTGGGGCACTGAAGCTTTCTTT | CASSTGRTWGTEAFF | TRBJ1-1 | NA | many | TRBV5-1
TGTGCCAGTAGCTGGACCCCGAACACTGAAGCTTTCTTT | CASSWTPNTEAFF | TRBJ1-1 | NA | many | TRBV19
TGTGCCAGCAGTTACTCGTTTCCAGGTAAACAGCCCCAGCATTTT | CASSYSFPGKQPQHF | TRBJ1-5 | NA | many | TRBV6-2/TRBV6-3
TGTGCCAGCAGCTTAGTCGGGTTGGAGACCCAGTACTTC | CASSLVGLETQYF | TRBJ2-5 | NA | NA | TRBV11-2
TGTGCCAGCAGTTTGAGGACAGGGACCAGCTACGAGCAGTACTTC | CASSLRTGTSYEQYF | TRBJ2-7 | TRBD1 | many | TRBV12-3/TRBV12-4
TGTGCCAGCAGTTACGGGGCGCCGGGCACTGAAGCTTTCTTT | CASSYGAPGTEAFF | TRBJ1-1 | NA | NA | TRBV6-5
TGTGCCACCAGCAGAGACCCCTCCCGTCCCGAAGCTTTCTTT | CATSRDPSRPEAFF | TRBJ1-1 | NA | many | TRBV15
TGCAGTGCCAACAGAGGCGGGAGGGGCGAGCAGTACTTC | CSANRGGRGEQYF | TRBJ2-7 | TRBD2 | many | TRBV20-1
TGTGCCACCCAGGGAGTGGGTAACTATGGCTACACCTTC | CATQGVGNYGYTF | TRBJ1-2 | NA | many | TRBV27
TGTGCCAGCAGATCGCGTGGGGTTGGGGAGACCCAGTACTTC | CASRSRGVGETQYF | TRBJ2-5 | NA | NA | TRBV6-1
TGCGCCAGCAGCTTGAGGGACGCAGGCGCGGGGGCCAACGTCCTGACTTTC | CASSLRDAGAGANVLTF | TRBJ2-6 | NA | few | TRBV5-1
TGCGCCAGCAGCCTACCTGGAGTCAGCTCCTCTGGAAACACCATATATTTT | CASSLPGVSSSGNTIYF | TRBJ1-3 | NA | few | TRBV5-1
TGTGCCATCCTTTCTGGGACCGAAGCTTTCTTT | CAILSGTEAFF | TRBJ1-1 | NA | many | TRBV6-2/TRBV6-3
TGCAGTGCTAGATATCCGGGACTAGCGGACTACGAGCAGTACTTC | CSARYPGLADYEQYF | TRBJ2-7 | TRBD2 | many | TRBV20-1
TGTGCCAGCAGCCATGGGGTTGGAAACACCATATATTTT | CASSHGVGNTIYF | TRBJ1-3 | NA | NA | TRBV3-1
TGTGCCAGCAGCCCCCGGGTCGACACCGGGGAGCTGTTTTTT | CASSPRVDTGELFF | TRBJ2-2 | NA | few | TRBV9
TGTGCCACCAGCAGAGACAAACGCTACGAGCAGTACTTC | CATSRDKRYEQYF | TRBJ2-7 | NA | many | TRBV15
TGTGCCAGCAGCTCCACTCCCGGCCCGAACTATAATTCACCCCTCCACTTT | CASSSTPGPNYNSPLHF | TRBJ1-6 | NA | many | TRBV6-1
TGTGCCGGTAGTGGTGGGACAGGCAATCAGCCCCAGCATTTT | CAGSGGTGNQPQHF | TRBJ1-5 | TRBD1 | few | TRBV19
TGTGCCAGCAGTTACTCCGGCAGGGTGGATGGCTACACCTTC | CASSYSGRVDGYTF | TRBJ1-2 | NA | many | TRBV6-5
TGTGCCAGCAGCTTAGGGACAGAGTACGAGCAGTACTTC | CASSLGTEYEQYF | TRBJ2-7 | NA | many | TRBV11-3
TGTGCCAGCACCATAAGCGGGGAAGTGAGAGAGACCCAGTACTTC | CASTISGEVRETQYF | TRBJ2-5 | TRBD2 | many | TRBV12-3/TRBV12-4
TGTGCCACCAGCAGAGACTGGACTGAAGCTTTCTTT | CATSRDWTEAFF | TRBJ1-1 | NA | many | TRBV15
TGCGCCAGCAGGAGTGAGCTTTCGAGCACTGAAGCTTTCTTT | CASRSELSSTEAFF | TRBJ1-1 | NA | few | TRBV5-1
TGTGCCAGTAGCTTAGGGACCCGGTGGACTGAAGCTTTCTTT | CASSLGTRWTEAFF | TRBJ1-1 | NA | many | TRBV19
TGTGCCAGCAGCTTACCAGGAGCCAACACTGAAGCTTTCTTT | CASSLPGANTEAFF | TRBJ1-1 | NA | many | TRBV7-9
TGTGCCAGCAGCCTACCCCGGGGGGCGAACACTGAAGCTTTCTTT | CASSLPRGANTEAFF | TRBJ1-1 | NA | few | TRBV5-4
TGTGCCAGCAGTCCTAAGGCCTCGCCTGAAGCTTTCTTT | CASSPKASPEAFF | TRBJ1-1 | NA | many | TRBV5-4